This T cell receptor (beta chain) stems from a study of blood T cells in healthy people across ages. Notes on the study in general: Aged donors had fewer naive CD4+ cells and lower diversity than long-lived donors. There was no known CMV status for donors, so expanded clonotype changes were possibly confounded.

A J-beta primer mix and a sample-barcoded 5' primer were used in a second PCR of roughly 6 to 11 cycles. A single record per CDR3 protein comes from TCRdb applying MiXCR to the 5' RACE reads. Here the sample spans 700,000 to 850,000 distinct CDR3 sequences, roughly 40% being singletons. On this clonotype: The antigen is unknown.

The sample taken for sequencing was blood. The receptor was derived from a man aged 18 to 30 in good health.

The CDR3 here is CSASPGADSEQYF. The CDR3 nucleotides are TGCAGTGCTAGCCCCGGGGCCGACAGTGAGCAGTACTTC. This rearrangement joins TRBV20-1 to TRBJ2-5; D tentatively fits TRBD1 or TRBD2 (5 bases each). The CDR3 has 13 residues. Trimming took off 3 bases at V and 11 bases at J, with 19 bases between the two ends. The germline CDR1 and CDR2 sequences are DFQATT and SNEGSKA (reference sequence).